The sequence of this TCR beta chain was determined in a study of molecular identifiers for immune sequencing clone quantification. Listed TCR primers, together with previously described methods, were used for the bulk TCR libraries. MiXCR, run by TCRdb on the PCR reads, gives a single entry per CDR3 protein. The repertoire consists of over 550,000 distinct CDR3 sequences, with roughly 23% occurring once and the leading ten covering 0.7% to 0.95%. The sample holds many counts of this clonotype. The antigen remains undetermined. Naive CD8 T cells were FACS-sorted by CD8+CD4-CCR7+CD45RA+ markers. Germline-derived CDR1 and CDR2 are SGHTA and FQGNSA. There are 16 residues in the CDR3. V was pared by 4 bases and J by 2 bases, with 8 bases of the junction left unmatched. Study-wide points: Under 1% of molecules in naive cells, but over 97% of effector molecules, belonged to clones above 20 RNA copies.

Source material: naive CD8+ T cells from blood, with Jurkat cell RNA spiked in. Subset meaning: FACS-sorted CD8+CD4-CCR7+CD45RA+ naive T cells. This TCR was sampled from a human donor in good health. Some libraries in this study had Jurkat cell RNA spiked in. The V gene is TRBV7-2, the J gene TRBJ2-5, with 9 bases identical to TRBD2. The CDR3 is CASSSYLAGDQETQYF. The DNA of the CDR3 is TGTGCCAGCAGCTCTTACTTAGCGGGGGATCAAGAGACCCAGTACTTC.